This T cell receptor (beta chain) was identified in a study of early T cells in non-severe SARS-CoV-2 infection. Overall study: Unsorted whole-blood RNA was sequenced in bulk, leaving chains unpaired. Study-wide points: CD4 and private specificities were missed by VDJdb matching, which favored anti-spike CD8 responses.

The TCR library protocol was used to attach unique molecular identifiers. These identifiers were attached to individual cDNA molecules. TCRdb re-analysed the 5' RACE reads in MiXCR, keeping a single row per CDR3 protein. The sample contains fewer than 35,000 distinct CDR3 sequences, roughly 6.6% of which appear only once. Germline CDR1 is MNHEY and CDR2 is SMNVEV (reference sequence). CDR3 length: 14 residues. Trimming left V 11 bases short and J 3 bases short, with 16 bases between. Comments on this clonotype: Its matching antigen is unknown.

The clonotype originates from an adult who was a healthcare worker with PCR-confirmed SARS-CoV-2 infection or an uninfected control (not recorded which). Sample: whole blood. The chain uses TRBV27 and TRBJ2-2; D may be TRBD2 (5 bases). The CDR3 nucleotides are TGTGCCTGTAGTCGACTATCAGACACCGGGGAGCTGTTTTTT. Encoded protein: CACSRLSDTGELFF.